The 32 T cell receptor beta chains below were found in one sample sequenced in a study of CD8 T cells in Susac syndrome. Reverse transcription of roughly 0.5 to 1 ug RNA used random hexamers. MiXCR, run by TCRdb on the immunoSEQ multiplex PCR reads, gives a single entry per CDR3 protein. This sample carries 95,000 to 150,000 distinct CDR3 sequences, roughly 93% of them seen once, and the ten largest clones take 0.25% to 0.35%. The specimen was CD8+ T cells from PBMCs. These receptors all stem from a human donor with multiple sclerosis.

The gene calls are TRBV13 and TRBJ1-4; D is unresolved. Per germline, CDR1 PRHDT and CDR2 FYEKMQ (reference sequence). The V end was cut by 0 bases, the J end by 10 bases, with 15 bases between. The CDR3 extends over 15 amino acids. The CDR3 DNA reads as TGTGCCAGCAGCTTAGGCCTCTCAGAGAAGGGAAAACTGTTTTTT. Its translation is CASSLGLSEKGKLFF.

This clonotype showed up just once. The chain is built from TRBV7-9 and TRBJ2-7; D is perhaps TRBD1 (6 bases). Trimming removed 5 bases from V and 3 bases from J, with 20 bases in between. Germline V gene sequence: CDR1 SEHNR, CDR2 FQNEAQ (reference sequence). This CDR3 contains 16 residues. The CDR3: CASSGLVASGHYEQYV. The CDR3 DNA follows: TGTGCCAGCAGCGGCTTGGTAGCGTCGGGACACTACGAGCAGTACGTC.

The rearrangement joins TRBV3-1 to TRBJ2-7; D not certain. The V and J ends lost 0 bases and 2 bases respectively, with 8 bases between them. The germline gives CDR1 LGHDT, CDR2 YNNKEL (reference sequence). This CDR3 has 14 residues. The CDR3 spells CASSQEPGTYEQYF. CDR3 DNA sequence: TGTGCCAGCAGCCAAGAGCCAGGTACCTACGAGCAGTACTTC.

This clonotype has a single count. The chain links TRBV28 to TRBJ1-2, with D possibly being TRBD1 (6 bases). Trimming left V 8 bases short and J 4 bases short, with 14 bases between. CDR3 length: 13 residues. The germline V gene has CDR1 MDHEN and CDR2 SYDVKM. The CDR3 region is CASYQGKSYGYTF. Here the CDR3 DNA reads TGTGCCAGCTATCAGGGGAAAAGCTATGGCTACACCTTC.

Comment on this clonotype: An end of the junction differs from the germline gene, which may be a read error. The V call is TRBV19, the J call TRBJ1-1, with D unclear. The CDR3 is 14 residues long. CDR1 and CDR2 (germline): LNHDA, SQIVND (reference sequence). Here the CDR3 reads CASSVGLMNPEAFF. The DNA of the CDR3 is TGTGCCAGTAGTGTGGGTCTCATGAACCCTGAAGCTTTCTTT.

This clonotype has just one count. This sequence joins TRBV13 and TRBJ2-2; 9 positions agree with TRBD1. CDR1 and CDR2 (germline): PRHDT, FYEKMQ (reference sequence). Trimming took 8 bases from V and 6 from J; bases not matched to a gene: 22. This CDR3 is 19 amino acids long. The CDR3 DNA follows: TGTGCCAGCTGCGGTGATGGGTGTGTGTCCCGACAGGGGGCCGGGGAGCTGTTTTTT. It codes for CASCGDGCVSRQGAGELFF.

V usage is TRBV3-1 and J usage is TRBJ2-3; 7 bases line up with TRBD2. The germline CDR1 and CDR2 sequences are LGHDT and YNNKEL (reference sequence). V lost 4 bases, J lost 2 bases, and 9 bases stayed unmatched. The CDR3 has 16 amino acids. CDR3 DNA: TGTGCCAGCAGCCCCCACCGACTAGCCGTCACAGATACGCAGTATTTT. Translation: CASSPHRLAVTDTQYF.

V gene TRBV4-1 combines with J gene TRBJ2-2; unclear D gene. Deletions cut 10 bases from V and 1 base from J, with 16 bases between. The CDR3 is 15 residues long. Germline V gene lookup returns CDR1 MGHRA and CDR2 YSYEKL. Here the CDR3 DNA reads TGCGCCACCAGAGGCCCGGCTGAGAACACCGGGGAGCTGTTTTTT. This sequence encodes CATRGPAENTGELFF.

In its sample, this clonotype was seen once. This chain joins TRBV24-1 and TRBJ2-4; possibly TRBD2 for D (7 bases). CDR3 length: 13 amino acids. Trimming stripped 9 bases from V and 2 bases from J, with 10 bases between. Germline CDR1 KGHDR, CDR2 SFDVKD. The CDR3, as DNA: TGTGCCACCGCGGGGGCCACCAAAAACATTCAGTACTTC. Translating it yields CATAGATKNIQYF.

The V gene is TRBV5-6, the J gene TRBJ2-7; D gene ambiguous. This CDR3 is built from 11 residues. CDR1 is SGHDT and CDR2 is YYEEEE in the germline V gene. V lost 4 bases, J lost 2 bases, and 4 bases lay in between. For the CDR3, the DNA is TGTGCCAGCAGCCGAACCTACGAGCAGTACGTC. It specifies CASSRTYEQYV.

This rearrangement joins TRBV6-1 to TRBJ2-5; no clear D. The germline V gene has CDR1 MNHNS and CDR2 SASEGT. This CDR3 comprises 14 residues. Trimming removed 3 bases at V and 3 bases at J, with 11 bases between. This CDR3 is CASSEGREEETQYF. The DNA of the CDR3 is TGTGCCAGCAGTGAGGGTAGGGAAGAAGAGACCCAGTACTTC.

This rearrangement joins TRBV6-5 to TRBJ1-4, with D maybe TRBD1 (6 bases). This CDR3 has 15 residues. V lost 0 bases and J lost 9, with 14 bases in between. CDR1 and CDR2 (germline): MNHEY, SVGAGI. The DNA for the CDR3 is TGTGCCAGCAGTTACTCCGGCACAGGGTCCCAAAAACTGTTTTTT. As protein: CASSYSGTGSQKLFF.

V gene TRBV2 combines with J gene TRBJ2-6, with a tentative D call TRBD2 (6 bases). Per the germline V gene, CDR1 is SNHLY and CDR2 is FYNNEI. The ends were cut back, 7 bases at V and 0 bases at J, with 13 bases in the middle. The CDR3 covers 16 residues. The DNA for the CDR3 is TGTGCCAGCACCGGGAGACAGAGCTCTGGGGCCAACGTCCTGACTTTC. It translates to CASTGRQSSGANVLTF.

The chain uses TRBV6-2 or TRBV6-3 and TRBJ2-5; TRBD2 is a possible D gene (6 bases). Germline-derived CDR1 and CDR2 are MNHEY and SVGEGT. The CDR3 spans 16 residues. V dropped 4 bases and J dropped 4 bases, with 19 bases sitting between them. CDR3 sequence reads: CASSLRLDPSGETQYF. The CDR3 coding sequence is TGTGCCAGCAGTTTAAGACTAGACCCCTCTGGAGAGACCCAGTACTTC.

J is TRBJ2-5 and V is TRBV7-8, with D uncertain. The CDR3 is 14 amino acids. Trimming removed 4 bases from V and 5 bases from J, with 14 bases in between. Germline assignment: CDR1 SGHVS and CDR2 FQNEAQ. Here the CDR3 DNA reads TGTGCCAGCAGCTCCCCCGAGACATGGGAGACCCAGTACTTC. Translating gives CASSSPETWETQYF.

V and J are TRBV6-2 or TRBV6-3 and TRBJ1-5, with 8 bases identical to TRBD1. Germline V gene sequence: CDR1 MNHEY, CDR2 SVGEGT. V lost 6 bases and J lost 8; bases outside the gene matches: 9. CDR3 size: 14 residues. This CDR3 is CASSPGQGGEPQHF. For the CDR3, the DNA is TGTGCCAGCAGCCCCGGACAGGGTGGTGAGCCCCAGCATTTT.

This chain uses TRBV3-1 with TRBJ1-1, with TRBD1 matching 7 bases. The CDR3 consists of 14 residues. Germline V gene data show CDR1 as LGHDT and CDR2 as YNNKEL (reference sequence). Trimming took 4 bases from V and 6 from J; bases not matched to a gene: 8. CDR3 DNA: TGTGCCAGCAGCCCCGGGGCAGGGGGGCCTGAAGCTTTCTTT. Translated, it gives CASSPGAGGPEAFF.

The CDR3 region has the DNA TGTGCCAGCAGTGAAGGGTGGCGGGGGGGGTACAATGAGCAGTTCTTC. Translated, it gives CASSEGWRGGYNEQFF. V is TRBV6-1 and J is TRBJ2-1; the match to TRBD2 covers 9 bases. Germline CDR1 is MNHNS and CDR2 is SASEGT. The CDR3 is 16 residues long. V was clipped by 1 base and J by 4 bases; unmatched bases: 5.

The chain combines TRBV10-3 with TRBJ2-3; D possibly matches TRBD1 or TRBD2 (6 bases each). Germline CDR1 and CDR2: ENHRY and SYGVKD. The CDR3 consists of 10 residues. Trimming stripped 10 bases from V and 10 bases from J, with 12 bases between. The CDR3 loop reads CATGGSAQYF. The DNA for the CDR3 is TGTGCCACCGGGGGCTCTGCGCAGTATTTT.

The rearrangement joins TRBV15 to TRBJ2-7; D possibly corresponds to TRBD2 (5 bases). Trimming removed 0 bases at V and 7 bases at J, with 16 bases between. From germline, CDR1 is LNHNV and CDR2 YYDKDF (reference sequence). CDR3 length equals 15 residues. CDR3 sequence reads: CATSRDSIGRGEQYF. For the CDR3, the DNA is TGTGCCACCAGCAGAGATTCGATAGGGCGAGGGGAGCAGTACTTC.

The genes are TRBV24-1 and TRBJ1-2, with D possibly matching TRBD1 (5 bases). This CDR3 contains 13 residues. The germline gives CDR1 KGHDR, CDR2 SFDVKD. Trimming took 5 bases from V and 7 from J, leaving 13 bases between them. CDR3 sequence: CATSGGRVAGYTF. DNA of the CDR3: TGTGCCACCAGTGGGGGCAGGGTGGCTGGCTACACCTTC.

CDR3 residues: CASRPGTGGRAEKLFF. CDR3 nucleotide sequence: TGTGCCAGCAGACCCGGGACAGGGGGCAGGGCAGAAAAACTGTTTTTT. The rearrangement links TRBV12-3 or TRBV12-4 to TRBJ1-4, with 12 bases aligning to TRBD1. This CDR3 is 16 amino acids long. With V trimmed by 6 bases and J by 8 bases, 10 bases remained unmatched.

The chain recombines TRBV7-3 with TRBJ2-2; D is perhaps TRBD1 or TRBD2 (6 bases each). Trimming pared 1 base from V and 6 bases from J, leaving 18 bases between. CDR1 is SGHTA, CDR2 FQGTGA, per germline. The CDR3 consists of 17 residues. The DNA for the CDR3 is TGTGCCAGCAGCTTAAGGTCCGGGACGGGGGCAGCCGGGGAGCTGTTTTTT. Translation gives CASSLRSGTGAAGELFF.

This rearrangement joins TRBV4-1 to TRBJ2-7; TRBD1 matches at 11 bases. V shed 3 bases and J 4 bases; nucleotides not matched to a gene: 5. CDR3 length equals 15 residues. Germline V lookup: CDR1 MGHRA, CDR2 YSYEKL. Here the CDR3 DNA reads TGCGCCAGCAGCCACCCGGGACAGGGGGAGTACGAGCAGTACTTC. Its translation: CASSHPGQGEYEQYF.

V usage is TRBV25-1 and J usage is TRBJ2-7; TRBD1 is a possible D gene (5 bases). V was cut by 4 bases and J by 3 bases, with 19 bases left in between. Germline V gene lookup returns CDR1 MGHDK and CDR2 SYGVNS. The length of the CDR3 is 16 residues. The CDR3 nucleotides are TGTGCCAGCAGTGGCGGTTCGACAGAACTGTTCTACGAGCAGTACTTC. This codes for CASSGGSTELFYEQYF.

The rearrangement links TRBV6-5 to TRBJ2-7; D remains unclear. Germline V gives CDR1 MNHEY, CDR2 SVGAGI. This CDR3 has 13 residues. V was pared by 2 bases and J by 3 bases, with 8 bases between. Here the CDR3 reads CASSYGPHYEQYV. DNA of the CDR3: TGTGCCAGCAGTTACGGTCCGCACTACGAGCAGTACGTC.

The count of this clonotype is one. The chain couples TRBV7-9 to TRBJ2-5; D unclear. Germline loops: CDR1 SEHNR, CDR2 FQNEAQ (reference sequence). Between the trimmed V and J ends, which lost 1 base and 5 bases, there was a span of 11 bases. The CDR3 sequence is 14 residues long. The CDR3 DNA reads TGTGCCAGCAGCTTAGGGGATGGGCTCGAGACCCAGTACTTC. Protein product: CASSLGDGLETQYF.

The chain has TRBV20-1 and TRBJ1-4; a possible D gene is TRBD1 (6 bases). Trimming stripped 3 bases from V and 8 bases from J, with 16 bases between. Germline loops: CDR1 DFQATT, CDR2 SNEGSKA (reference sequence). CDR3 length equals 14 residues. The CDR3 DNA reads TGCAGTGCTAGTGCGACGGGACATCGCGAAAAACTGTTTTTT. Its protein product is CSASATGHREKLFF.

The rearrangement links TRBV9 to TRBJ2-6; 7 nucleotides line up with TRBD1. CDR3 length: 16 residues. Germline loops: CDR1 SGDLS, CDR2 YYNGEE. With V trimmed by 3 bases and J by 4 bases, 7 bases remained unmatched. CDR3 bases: TGTGCCAGCAGCGAGAGTACAGGGGAAGGGGCCAACGTCCTGACTTTC. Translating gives CASSESTGEGANVLTF.

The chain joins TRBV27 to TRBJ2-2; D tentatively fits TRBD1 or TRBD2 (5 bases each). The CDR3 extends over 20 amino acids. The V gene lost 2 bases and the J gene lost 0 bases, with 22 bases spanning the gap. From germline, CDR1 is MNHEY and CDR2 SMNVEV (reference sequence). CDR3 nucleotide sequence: TGTGCCAGCAGTTTACAACTCCTAGACTGGGGGAGCCCGAACACCGGGGAGCTGTTTTTT. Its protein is CASSLQLLDWGSPNTGELFF.

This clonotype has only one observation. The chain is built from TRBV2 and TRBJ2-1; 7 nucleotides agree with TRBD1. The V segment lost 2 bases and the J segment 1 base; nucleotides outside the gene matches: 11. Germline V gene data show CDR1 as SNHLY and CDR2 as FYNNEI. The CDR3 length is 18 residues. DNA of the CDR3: TGTGCCAGCAGTGAAAGCCAGGGGGTGGTTTGGTCCTACAATGAGCAGTTCTTC. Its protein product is CASSESQGVVWSYNEQFF.

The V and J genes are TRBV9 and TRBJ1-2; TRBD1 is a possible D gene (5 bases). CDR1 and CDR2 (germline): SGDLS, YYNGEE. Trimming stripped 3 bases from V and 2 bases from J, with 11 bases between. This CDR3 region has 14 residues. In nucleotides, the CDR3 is TGTGCCAGCAGCGACTCAAAGGGGAACTATGGCTACACCTTC. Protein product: CASSDSKGNYGYTF.